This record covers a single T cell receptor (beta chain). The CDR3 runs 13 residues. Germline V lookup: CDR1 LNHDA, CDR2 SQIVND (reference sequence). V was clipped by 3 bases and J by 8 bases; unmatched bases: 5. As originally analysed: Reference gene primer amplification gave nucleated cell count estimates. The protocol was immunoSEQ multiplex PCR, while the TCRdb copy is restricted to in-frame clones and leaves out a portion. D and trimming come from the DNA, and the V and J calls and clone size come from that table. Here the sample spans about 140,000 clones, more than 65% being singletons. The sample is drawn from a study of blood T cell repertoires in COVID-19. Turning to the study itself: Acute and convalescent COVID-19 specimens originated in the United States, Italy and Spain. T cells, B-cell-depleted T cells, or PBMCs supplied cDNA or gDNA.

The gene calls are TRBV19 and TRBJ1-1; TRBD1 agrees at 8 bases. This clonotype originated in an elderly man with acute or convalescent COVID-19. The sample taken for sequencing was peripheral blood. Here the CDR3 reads CASSMDRAEEAFF. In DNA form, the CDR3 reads TGTGCCAGTAGTATGGACAGGGCGGAGGAAGCTTTCTTT.